This T cell receptor (beta chain) derives from a study of response to subunit inactivated influenza vaccine. CDR1 is DFQATT, CDR2 SNEGSKA, per germline (reference sequence). CDR3 length: 13 residues. V lost 6 bases and J 2 bases, leaving 13 bases between the germline ends. TCRdb fed the RT-PCR reads into MiXCR, producing one record per CDR3 protein. Here the sample spans about 500,000 distinct CDR3 sequences, 15% to 20% being singletons. This clonotype was detected only a few times. Antigen unknown. Study-wide results and limits: The authors proposed limited new T cell recruitment per seasonal influenza vaccination.

The sequence came from a man between 50 and 69 years old who received an inactivated influenza vaccine. Sequenced material: CD4+ T cells sorted from PBMCs, taken less than 30 months after vaccination. This chain links TRBV20-1 with TRBJ1-1; TRBD1 is a possible D gene (5 bases). The CDR3 is CSAVPGVNTEAFF. The CDR3 DNA reads as TGCAGTGCCGTCCCGGGGGTCAACACTGAAGCTTTCTTT.